This passage covers 24 T cell receptor beta chains from one sample sequenced in a study of shared clonotypes between healthy human individuals. Naivety among CD8 cells was defined by CD45RO negativity and positive CCR7 selection, thereby excluding terminally differentiated effector memory CD45RA+ cells. The protocol was immunoSEQ multiplex PCR, while the TCRdb copy is restricted to in-frame clones and leaves out a portion. The sample carries some 2 million clones, roughly 94% recorded once. The sample consisted of naive CD8+ T cells sorted from blood. Receptors originate from a man between 18 and 35 years old in good health.

The genes are TRBV19 and TRBJ1-1, with D unclear. The CDR3 is 13 amino acids. The germline V gene encodes CDR1 LNHDA and CDR2 SQIVND (reference sequence). Trimming took 5 bases from V and 3 from J, leaving 10 bases between them. The CDR3 coding sequence is TGTGCCAGTAGTTGGACGTATTACACTGAAGCTTTCTTT. Protein: CASSWTYYTEAFF.

This clone was detected once. The genes are TRBV9 and TRBJ2-1; TRBD2 matches at 8 bases. CDR1 is SGDLS, CDR2 YYNGEE, per germline. The CDR3 has 15 amino acids. The V gene end was trimmed by 2 bases and the J gene end by 4 bases; junction bases not matched to a gene: 5. CDR3: CASSVQREFYNEQFF. Here the CDR3 DNA reads TGTGCCAGCAGCGTTCAGCGGGAGTTTTACAATGAGCAGTTCTTC.

The chain carries TRBV10-2 and TRBJ2-4; 7 nucleotides line up with TRBD2. J gave up 5 bases and V 6 bases, and 25 bases lay outside the gene matches. From germline, CDR1 is WSHSY and CDR2 SAAADI. The CDR3 length is 20 residues. The DNA of the CDR3 is TGCGCCAGCAGCTTCTCACCCCAAGGTTCTAGCGGCCTGGCCCAAAACATTCAGTACTTC. Translating it yields CASSFSPQGSSGLAQNIQYF.

For this clone: The same CDR3 can be traced to other DNA sequences in this sample. The chain joins TRBV11-3 to TRBJ2-7; D possibly corresponds to TRBD2 (6 bases). The CDR3 extends over 13 amino acids. CDR1 is SGHNT and CDR2 is YENEEA in the germline V gene. Trimming pared 5 bases from V and 3 bases from J, leaving 11 bases between. The CDR3, as DNA: TGTGCCAGCAGCCCACGGGGGAGCTACGAGCAGTACTTC. Translated, it gives CASSPRGSYEQYF.

This rearrangement joins TRBV5-1 to TRBJ2-7; D ambiguous. Germline V gives CDR1 SGHRS, CDR2 YFSETQ. The CDR3 contains 13 residues. Trimming removed 3 bases from V and 0 bases from J, with 7 bases in between. CDR3 coding DNA: TGCGCCAGCAGCTGGGCAGACTCCTACGAGCAGTACTTC. It specifies CASSWADSYEQYF.

The chain employs TRBV5-6 and TRBJ2-2; 9 nucleotides align to TRBD2. Trimming took 0 bases from V and 5 from J; bases not matched to a gene: 5. The V gene's germline CDR1 is SGHDT and CDR2 YYEEEE. The CDR3 has 16 amino acids. CDR3 in amino acids: CASSLVRGGHTGELFF. The CDR3 bases are TGTGCCAGCAGCTTGGTGCGGGGGGGCCATACCGGGGAGCTGTTTTTT.

The chain has TRBV6-1 and TRBJ2-5, with D unresolved. Per germline, CDR1 MNHNS and CDR2 SASEGT. Trimming shortened V by 2 bases and J by 5 bases, and 9 bases separated the two germline ends. CDR3 length equals 13 residues. The CDR3 region has the DNA TGTGCCAGCAGTGAACCAGCTCGGGAGACCCAGTACTTC. This codes for CASSEPARETQYF.

This rearrangement joins TRBV15 to TRBJ2-5; D is possibly TRBD2 (5 bases). V shed 3 bases and J shed 3 bases, with 8 bases lying between them. In germline, CDR1 is LNHNV, CDR2 YYDKDF (reference sequence). The CDR3 sequence is 13 residues long. CDR3 in amino acids: CATSRDFEETQYF. CDR3 bases: TGTGCCACCAGCAGGGACTTCGAAGAGACCCAGTACTTC.

CDR3 region: CASSLASYSNYGYTF. In DNA, the CDR3 is TGTGCCAGCAGCTTAGCCTCATATTCTAACTATGGCTACACCTTC. The rearrangement uses TRBV7-8 and TRBJ1-2; D remains unclear. V dropped 0 bases and J dropped 0 bases, with 8 bases sitting between them. Germline V CDR1 and CDR2: SGHVS, FQNEAQ. The CDR3 is 15 residues long.

V gene TRBV6-5 combines with J gene TRBJ1-5; TRBD1 is a possible D gene (6 bases). V was trimmed by 3 bases and J by 7 bases, leaving 13 bases between them. The CDR3 is made up of 14 amino acids. Germline V gene data show CDR1 as MNHEY and CDR2 as SVGAGI. Written as DNA, the CDR3 is TGTGCCAGCAGTTATTTCAGGGGCGACCAGCCCCAGCATTTT. Protein product: CASSYFRGDQPQHF.

In regard to this clone: This sample also contains other DNA sequences that code for the same CDR3. The chain employs TRBV2 and TRBJ2-7; D is unresolved. V was clipped by 3 bases and J by 3 bases, with 9 bases between them. The CDR3 consists of 13 residues. The germline V gene has CDR1 SNHLY and CDR2 FYNNEI. In DNA, the CDR3 is TGTGCCAGCAGTGAGGGTCTCGGCTACGAGCAGTACTTC. Translating gives CASSEGLGYEQYF.

The chain combines TRBV6-5 with TRBJ2-7, with a weak D call TRBD2 (5 bases). CDR3 length: 13 residues. The V gene lost 3 bases and the J gene lost 6 bases, with 12 bases spanning the gap. Germline-derived CDR1 and CDR2 are MNHEY and SVGAGI. The DNA for the CDR3 is TGTGCCAGCAGTTATGGGGAGACGGTCGAGCAGTACTTC. Its protein product is CASSYGETVEQYF.

This chain's CDR3 is CASSLGRKGDYGYTF. The CDR3 region has the DNA TGTGCCAGCAGCTTAGGTCGTAAAGGGGACTATGGCTACACCTTC. This rearrangement joins TRBV13 to TRBJ1-2, with D tentatively TRBD1 (5 bases). The V gene lost 0 bases and the J gene lost 3 bases, with 11 bases spanning the gap. CDR3 size: 15 residues. CDR1 PRHDT and CDR2 FYEKMQ come from the germline V gene (reference sequence).

The V gene is TRBV4-3, the J gene TRBJ2-7, with D perhaps TRBD1 (6 bases). Trimming removed 5 bases at V and 2 bases at J, with 13 bases between. The V gene's germline CDR1 is LGHNA and CDR2 YSLEER. This CDR3 is built from 14 residues. CDR3 nucleotide sequence: TGCGCCAGCAGCAAGGGACAAACTCCCTACGAGCAGTACTTC. Translation gives CASSKGQTPYEQYF.

The chain employs TRBV6-6 and TRBJ1-1, with a weak D call TRBD1 (6 bases). V was pared by 7 bases and J by 4 bases, with 13 bases between. The CDR3 loop spans 13 amino acids. Per the germline V gene, CDR1 is MNHNY and CDR2 is SVGAGI (reference sequence). CDR3 bases: TGTGCCAGCAAATCACAGGGAGGCACTGAAGCTTTCTTT. Its protein product is CASKSQGGTEAFF.

The chain is built from TRBV4-1 and TRBJ2-3; 10 nucleotides align to TRBD2. CDR3 length equals 17 residues. Germline V gives CDR1 MGHRA, CDR2 YSYEKL. The V segment lost 0 bases and the J segment 2 bases; nucleotides outside the gene matches: 5. CDR3 bases: TGCGCCAGCAGCCAAGATCTTCTAGCGGGGGTCACAGATACGCAGTATTTT. Translated: CASSQDLLAGVTDTQYF.

J is TRBJ2-5 and V is TRBV11-3; 10 bases are shared with TRBD2. Germline V gene sequence: CDR1 SGHNT, CDR2 YENEEA. The CDR3 totals 15 residues. V dropped 6 bases and J dropped 1; count of bases not matched to a gene: 5. CDR3 amino acids: CASRKRGGAQETQYF. CDR3 DNA sequence: TGTGCCAGCAGAAAGCGGGGGGGGGCCCAAGAGACCCAGTACTTC.

The chain employs TRBV21-1 and TRBJ1-6. TRBV21-1 is deemed a pseudogene. CDR3 length equals 13 residues. This chain's CDR3 is CARGTGHNSPLHF. CDR3 bases: TGTGCCAGAGGGACGGGTCATAATTCACCCCTCCACTTT.

The chain recombines TRBV7-9 with TRBJ2-5; TRBD2 matches at 8 bases. V dropped 10 bases and J dropped 1; count of bases not matched to a gene: 8. The length of the CDR3 is 14 residues. Looked up from germline, CDR1 is SEHNR and CDR2 is FQNEAQ (reference sequence). In nucleotides, the CDR3 is TGTGCCACCTCAGCGGGGGCCGTCCAAGAGACCCAGTACTTC. Its protein is CATSAGAVQETQYF.

The chain employs TRBV30 and TRBJ1-2, with unresolved D. The CDR3 consists of 13 residues. V gave up 0 bases and J gave up 10 bases, with 15 bases separating them. Germline CDR1 is GTSNPN and CDR2 is SVGIG (reference sequence). This CDR3 reads CAWSVLSGSYYTF. DNA of the CDR3: TGTGCCTGGAGTGTATTGTCAGGCTCCTACTACACCTTC.

The V gene is TRBV5-4, the J gene TRBJ1-1; D is undetermined. The CDR3 covers 13 residues. Germline lookup yields CDR1 SGHNT and CDR2 YYREEE (reference sequence). Trimming shortened V by 3 bases and J by 2 bases, and 8 bases separated the two germline ends. The CDR3 coding sequence is TGTGCCAGCAGCTCCGACTTTAACACTGAAGCTTTCTTT. Its translation is CASSSDFNTEAFF.

CDR3 nucleotide sequence: TGTGCCAGCAGCTCGACTAGCGGGGTTCTTGATACGCAGTATTTT. It translates to CASSSTSGVLDTQYF. The chain has TRBV7-3 and TRBJ2-3; 11 nucleotides match TRBD2. The germline CDR1 and CDR2 sequences are SGHTA and FQGTGA. This CDR3 spans 15 amino acids. V shed 4 bases, J shed 6 bases, and the junction held 6 bases outside the gene matches.

The rearrangement uses TRBV4-1 and TRBJ2-1, with 10 bases lining up with TRBD2. V trimming: 1 base; J trimming: 7 bases; junction bases outside the gene matches: 7. The CDR3 loop spans 16 amino acids. The germline V gene encodes CDR1 MGHRA and CDR2 YSYEKL. The DNA of the CDR3 is TGCGCCAGCAGCCAAGCTTTAGCGGGAGGACCAAATGAGCAGTTCTTC. Its translation: CASSQALAGGPNEQFF.

Details on this clone: Other DNA sequences within the sample encode an identical CDR3. The V and J genes are TRBV7-6 and TRBJ1-4; D is unresolved. The CDR3 spans 12 residues. V lost 1 base, J lost 7 bases, and 4 bases lay in between. The germline CDR1 and CDR2 sequences are SGHVS and FNYEAQ. CDR3 sequence: CASSLEGEKLFF. The CDR3 bases are TGTGCCAGCAGCTTAGAGGGTGAAAAACTGTTTTTT.